This entry lists 9 T cell receptor beta chains sequenced from one sample in a study of blood T cell repertoires in COVID-19. The data were produced by immunoSEQ multiplex PCR, yet TCRdb's version contains in-frame clones alone and is incomplete. Among 55,000 to 70,000 clones listed, 70% to 90% were seen once. Sample: peripheral blood. The receptors shown here come from a woman in her fifties or sixties with COVID-19, enrolled during active disease.

This clone has a handful of counts. V gene TRBV4-1 combines with J gene TRBJ2-7; TRBD2 matches at 11 bases. The length of the CDR3 is 17 residues. V trimming: 0 bases; J trimming: 5 bases; junction bases outside the gene matches: 9. Looked up from germline, CDR1 is MGHRA and CDR2 is YSYEKL. In nucleotides, the CDR3 is TGCGCCAGCAGCCAAGATCCCACTAGCGGGAGAGACCACGAGCAGTACTTC. This encodes CASSQDPTSGRDHEQYF.

This sequence joins TRBV15 and TRBJ1-2; D is perhaps TRBD1 (6 bases). Trimming took 4 bases from V and 9 from J, leaving 21 bases between them. In germline, CDR1 is LNHNV, CDR2 YYDKDF (reference sequence). The length of the CDR3 is 15 residues. Here the CDR3 reads CATSTRQVVAVSYTF. Here the CDR3 DNA reads TGTGCCACCAGCACCCGACAGGTCGTAGCTGTTAGCTACACCTTC.

This sequence joins TRBV20-1 and TRBJ1-5, with 9 bases identical to TRBD1. There are 15 residues in the CDR3. Germline-derived CDR1 and CDR2 are DFQATT and SNEGSKA (reference sequence). Unmatched junction bases numbered 9, after V lost 3 bases and J lost 6 bases. CDR3 loop: CSASLGQGTFQPQHF. In DNA, the CDR3 is TGCAGTGCTAGTCTGGGACAGGGTACTTTTCAGCCCCAGCATTTT.

J is TRBJ1-3 and V is TRBV9; 7 bases agree with TRBD1. Germline CDR1 reads SGDLS; CDR2 reads YYNGEE. The CDR3 spans 14 residues. With 4 bases clipped from V and 4 bases from J, the junction kept 5 bases outside the gene matches. The CDR3 region is CASSQGTAGNTIYF. The CDR3 DNA follows: TGTGCCAGCAGCCAAGGGACAGCCGGAAACACCATATATTTT. Based on the CDR3 plus reference TRBV9 and TRBJ1-3, the full variable domain is DSGVTQTPKHLITATGQRVTLRCSPRSGDLSVYWYQQSLDQGLQFLIQYYNGEERAKGNILERFSAQQFPDLHSELNLSSLELGDSALYFCASSQGTAGNTIYFGEGSWLTVV.

This chain connects TRBV27 to TRBJ2-1; 11 positions agree with TRBD2. The germline gives CDR1 MNHEY, CDR2 SMNVEV (reference sequence). Losses at the gene ends were 1 base for V and 5 bases for J; bases not matched to a gene: 4. This CDR3 has 16 residues. The CDR3 loop reads CASSLLAGGGDNEQFF. The CDR3 region has the DNA TGTGCCAGCAGTTTATTAGCGGGAGGGGGAGACAATGAGCAGTTCTTC.

The rearrangement joins TRBV27 to TRBJ2-7; 12 bases match TRBD2. The CDR3 has 16 amino acids. The trim removed 6 bases at V and 4 bases at J, leaving 10 bases unmatched. CDR1 is MNHEY and CDR2 is SMNVEV in the germline V gene (reference sequence). The CDR3 reads CASRAQTGTSGYEQYF. CDR3 nucleotides: TGTGCCAGCAGAGCTCAAACCGGGACTAGCGGGTACGAGCAGTACTTC.

The rearrangement links TRBV19 to TRBJ1-2; TRBD1 agrees at 7 bases. The ends lost 6 bases at V and 6 bases at J; junction bases unmatched: 13. Germline CDR1 LNHDA, CDR2 SQIVND (reference sequence). This CDR3 has 15 amino acids. Here the CDR3 DNA reads TGTGCCAGTAGGCCTGACAGGGTCCCTAATGATGGCTACACCTTC. Its translation is CASRPDRVPNDGYTF.

A note on this clone: One junction end disagrees with the germline gene, perhaps due to a read error. The V and J genes are TRBV28 and TRBJ2-2, with D unresolved. This CDR3 has 16 amino acids. The germline gives CDR1 MDHEN, CDR2 SYDVKM. For the CDR3, the DNA is TGTGCCAGCAGTTTTAGGTCCCCTAGGAACCCCGGGGAGCTGTTTTTT. Protein sequence: CASSFRSPRNPGELFF.

The CDR3 DNA sequence: TGCGCCAGCAGCCAAAAATTAGCGGGAGGCAACACAGATACGCAGTATTTT. Translation gives CASSQKLAGGNTDTQYF. This sequence joins TRBV4-1 and TRBJ2-3; 10 nucleotides match TRBD2. V was clipped by 2 bases and J by 2 bases; unmatched bases: 7. This CDR3 spans 17 amino acids. Germline V gives CDR1 MGHRA, CDR2 YSYEKL.